These T cell receptor beta chains were read from a single sample in a study of T cell repertoires and HLA-DP antigens. These TCRs' antigens remain unknown. Produced via immunoSEQ multiplex PCR; TCRdb's table is partial and in-frame only. Of around 100,000 clones listed, 90% to 95% are singletons. The sample consisted of CD4+ T cells from PBMCs. Every receptor here comes from a young woman in good health and CMV-seronegative. Each CDR3 is given with its conserved first and last residue. Each record gives: clone size, D gene, V gene, J gene, CDR3 protein, CDR3 DNA. D genes are given only for firm matches. For some rows the clone size is stated as once, few or many, or as a class when expanded; others skip it.

>NA|NA|TRBV7-6|TRBJ2-2
CASSLVQGSTGELFF
TGTGCCAGCAGCTTAGTTCAGGGGAGCACCGGGGAGCTGTTTTTT
>once|NA|TRBV18|TRBJ2-5
CASSPRVGNQETQYF
TGTGCCAGCTCACCACGGGTGGGGAATCAAGAGACCCAGTACTTC
>NA|NA|TRBV2|TRBJ1-4
CASGGSGTGNEKLFF
TGTGCCAGCGGGGGGTCGGGGACGGGTAATGAAAAACTGTTTTTT
>NA|NA|TRBV19|TRBJ2-1
CASSLPRTDNEQFF
TGTGCCAGTAGTTTGCCCAGGACAGACAATGAGCAGTTCTTC
>NA|NA|TRBV7-3|TRBJ2-1
CASSRWLSSYNEQFF
TGTGCCAGCAGTCGGTGGCTTAGCTCCTACAATGAGCAGTTCTTC
>NA|NA|TRBV11-2|TRBJ2-1
CASSERVTYNEQFF
TGTGCCAGCAGTGAACGGGTAACCTACAATGAGCAGTTCTTC
>few|NA|TRBV10-1|TRBJ1-2
CASSDRDYGYTF
TGCGCCAGCAGTGACCGGGACTATGGCTACACCTTC
>NA|NA|TRBV18|TRBJ2-2
CASSVRGSGELFF
TGTGCCAGCTCAGTACGGGGATCCGGGGAGCTGTTTTTT
>NA|NA|TRBV7-9|TRBJ1-5
CASSPTGYSNQPQHF
TGTGCCAGCAGTCCAACAGGGTATAGCAATCAGCCCCAGCATTTT
>NA|NA|TRBV10-1|TRBJ2-3
CASSEGWRSQDTQYF
TGCGCCAGCAGTGAAGGTTGGAGGAGCCAAGATACGCAGTATTTT
>NA|TRBD1|TRBV7-8|TRBJ1-1
CASSWDRDTEAFF
TGTGCCAGCAGCTGGGACAGGGACACTGAAGCTTTCTTT
>NA|NA|TRBV4-3|TRBJ1-4
CASSQDLRGMSTNEKLFF
TGCGCCAGCAGCCAAGATCTGCGGGGGATGTCGACTAATGAAAAACTGTTTTTT
>NA|NA|TRBV5-6|TRBJ1-1
CASSSLREAFF
TGTGCCAGCAGCTCGCTGAGAGAAGCTTTCTTT
>NA|NA|TRBV7-9|TRBJ1-6
CASSLVVDSPLHF
TGTGCCAGCAGCTTAGTGGTTGATTCACCCCTCCACTTT
>NA|NA|TRBV19|TRBJ1-1
CASSPLPGQMNTEAFF
TGTGCCAGTAGCCCACTCCCCGGACAGATGAACACTGAAGCTTTCTTT
>NA|TRBD1|TRBV10-1|TRBJ1-2
CASSPTGSYGYTF
TGCGCCAGCAGCCCGACAGGGTCCTATGGCTACACCTTC
>NA|NA|TRBV28|TRBJ1-6
CASSSTGLKSPLHF
TGTGCCAGCAGTTCTACGGGGCTTAAATCACCCCTCCACTTT
>NA|NA|TRBV27|TRBJ1-4
CASSLSGEVKLFF
TGTGCCAGCAGTTTATCTGGGGAGGTAAAACTGTTTTTT
>once|NA|TRBV4-1|TRBJ2-1
CASSQGTPSYNEQFF
TGCGCCAGCAGCCAAGGGACACCCTCCTACAATGAGCAGTTCTTC
>NA|TRBD2|TRBV18|TRBJ2-7
CASSPGLAEFYEQYF
TGTGCCAGCTCACCCGGACTAGCAGAATTCTACGAGCAGTACTTC
>NA|NA|TRBV11-2|TRBJ2-7
CASTKSVTGIHEQYF
TGTGCCAGCACTAAATCCGTAACAGGGATCCACGAGCAGTACTTC
>NA|NA|TRBV6-1|TRBJ2-1
CASSEPSWEESSSYNEQFF
TGTGCCAGCAGTGAACCCAGCTGGGAGGAATCGAGCTCCTACAATGAGCAGTTCTTC
>NA|NA|TRBV7-9|TRBJ1-2
CASSLLVGGYGYTF
TGTGCCAGCAGCTTATTGGTTGGGGGCTATGGCTACACCTTC
>NA|TRBD2|TRBV9|TRBJ2-3
CASSSRPSGEHTDTQYF
TGTGCCAGCAGCTCGAGACCCAGCGGGGAGCACACAGATACGCAGTATTTT
>NA|NA|TRBV6-5|TRBJ1-3
CASRPPGSSGNTIYF
TGTGCCAGCAGGCCACCTGGGAGCTCTGGAAACACCATATATTTT
>NA|NA|TRBV4-1|TRBJ1-4
CASSLSRAARKRNEKLFF
TGCGCCAGCAGCCTTTCTAGGGCGGCCCGGAAAAGGAATGAAAAACTGTTTTTT
>NA|TRBD2|TRBV28|TRBJ2-1
CASSVRGRAVDEQFF
TGTGCCAGTTCCGTCCGCGGGAGGGCAGTGGATGAGCAGTTCTTC
>once|NA|TRBV4-1|TRBJ1-2
CASSQDSGLYGYTF
TGCGCCAGCAGCCAAGATTCGGGCCTCTATGGCTACACCTTC
>NA|NA|TRBV6-1|TRBJ1-2
CASSSDRYGYTF
TGTGCCAGCAGTTCCGACAGATATGGCTACACCTTC
>NA|TRBD1|TRBV11-3|TRBJ1-5
CASSLCPVRGLNGSNQPQHF
TGTGCCAGCAGCTTATGCCCCGTGAGGGGGCTGAATGGGAGCAATCAGCCCCAGCATTTT
>NA|NA|TRBV5-1|TRBJ2-3
CASGHRTDTQYF
TGCGCCAGCGGGCACCGTACAGATACGCAGTATTTT
>NA|NA|TRBV29-1|TRBJ2-3
CSIGGLVAVDTQYF
TGCAGCATTGGGGGTTTGGTAGCAGTAGATACGCAGTATTTT
>NA|NA|TRBV7-9|TRBJ2-3
CASSLGLAWADTQYF
TGTGCCAGCAGCTTAGGTTTGGCGTGGGCAGATACGCAGTATTTT
>NA|TRBD1|TRBV28|TRBJ1-2
CASRTGGYGYTF
TGTGCCAGCAGAACAGGGGGCTATGGCTACACCTTC
>NA|NA|TRBV25-1|TRBJ1-2
CASSGGGIYGYTF
TGTGCCAGCAGTGGGGGAGGAATCTATGGCTACACCTTC
>NA|NA|TRBV10-1|TRBJ2-1
CASSESGGRDEQFF
TGCGCCAGCAGTGAGTCTGGCGGCAGGGATGAGCAGTTCTTC
>once|NA|TRBV9|TRBJ2-3
CASSATGHPMGDTQYF
TGTGCCAGCAGCGCCACCGGCCATCCTATGGGAGATACGCAGTATTTT
>once|NA|TRBV19|TRBJ2-3
CASSSGEADTQYF
TGTGCCAGTAGTTCTGGGGAGGCAGATACGCAGTATTTT
>NA|TRBD2|TRBV28|TRBJ2-5
CASSTITSGRETQYF
TGTGCCAGCAGCACTATTACTAGCGGGAGGGAGACCCAGTACTTC
>NA|TRBD2|TRBV4-2|TRBJ2-3
CASSQELAGGTDTQYF
TGTGCCAGCAGCCAGGAACTAGCGGGAGGCACAGATACGCAGTATTTT